This T cell receptor (beta chain) came from a study of graft-versus-host responses after intestinal transplantation. Study at large: Recipients uniformly received anti-thymocyte globulin induction, followed by tacrolimus and steroids for approximately 3 years. Broader study findings: There was an association between peak levels of circulating GvH clones and early post-transplant HvG declines.

CDR3 length equals 16 residues. Germline V gene sequence: CDR1 MNHEY, CDR2 SMNVEV (reference sequence). Sequenced by immunoSEQ multiplex PCR; TCRdb stores in-frame clones only, minus some. The table lists about 85,000 clones, roughly 90% of them singletons, with 7.6% in the top ten. About this clone itself: Its matching antigen is unknown.

This TCR was sampled from a human donor who was the organ donor for an intestinal transplant. The sample was unstimulated CD8+ T cells sorted from spleen or lymph node cells, taken before transplant. The V gene is TRBV27, the J gene TRBJ2-5, with 7 nucleotides matching TRBD2. The last part of the DNA fits TRBJ2-7 better; the J call may be wrong. Here the CDR3 DNA reads TGTGCCAGCAGTTTATCGGCGGGACTACTCTCCTACGAGCAGTACTTC. This translates into CASSLSAGLLSYEQYF.